The 14 T cell receptor beta chains below all came from one sample that was sequenced in a study of identifying expanded T cells in peripheral blood. Assay used: immunoSEQ multiplex PCR; TCRdb lists only in-frame clones, some missing. The repertoire includes approximately 90,000 clones, 88% of them detected once, and 3% to 5% sits in the top ten. Source material: blood. The source is a person aged 18-70 years in good health.

V is TRBV11-2 and J is TRBJ2-1, with D hard to call. CDR1 SGHAT and CDR2 FQNNGV come from the germline V gene. This CDR3 is built from 15 residues. The ends were cut back, 2 bases at V and 0 bases at J, with 8 bases in the middle. CDR3 in DNA: TGTGCCAGCAGCTTACTTCGGAGCTCCTACAATGAGCAGTTCTTC. Translation: CASSLLRSSYNEQFF.

The gene calls are TRBV7-8 and TRBJ2-6; possibly TRBD1 for D (6 bases). The CDR3 has 17 residues. CDR1 is SGHVS and CDR2 is FQNEAQ in the germline V gene. V gave up 3 bases and J gave up 2 bases, with 14 bases separating them. DNA for the CDR3: TGTGCCAGCAGCTTTACCATACAGGGAGCTGGGGCCAACGTCCTGACTTTC. Its translation is CASSFTIQGAGANVLTF.

This clone was seen a handful of times. The V call is TRBV7-2, the J call TRBJ2-3, with D hard to call. V lost 2 bases to trimming and J lost 2 bases, with 8 bases between them. The CDR3 consists of 14 residues. Germline V gives CDR1 SGHTA, CDR2 FQGNSA. CDR3 loop: CASSLRASTDTQYF. DNA of the CDR3: TGTGCCAGCAGCTTAAGAGCCTCCACAGATACGCAGTATTTT. Variable domain in full (rest from reference TRBV7-2 and TRBJ2-3): GAGVSQSPSNKVTEKGKDVELRCDPISGHTALYWYRQSLGQGLEFLIYFQGNSAPDKSGLPSDRFSAERTGGSVSTLTIQRTQQEDSAVYLCASSLRASTDTQYFGPGTRLTVL.

V usage is TRBV25-1 and J usage is TRBJ1-6, with TRBD1 matching over 10 bases. This CDR3 comprises 15 residues. Germline V gives CDR1 MGHDK, CDR2 SYGVNS. V lost 7 bases and J lost 7; bases outside the gene matches: 7. Here the CDR3 DNA reads TGTGCCAGCAATTCACCGGGACAGGGGAATTCACCCCTCCACTTT. It yields the protein CASNSPGQGNSPLHF.

The chain uses TRBV6-1 and TRBJ2-3; TRBD2 matches 12 bases. CDR3 length equals 15 residues. V gave up 3 bases and J gave up 4 bases; unmatched junction bases: 2. The V gene's germline CDR1 is MNHNS and CDR2 SASEGT. CDR3: CASSDLAGGADTQYF. The CDR3 DNA follows: TGTGCCAGCAGTGATCTAGCGGGAGGGGCAGATACGCAGTATTTT.

This chain joins TRBV2 and TRBJ2-1; 8 bases are a match to TRBD1. CDR1 and CDR2 from the germline V gene are SNHLY and FYNNEI. After removal of 3 bases from V and 4 bases from J, the junction contained 5 bases not matched to a gene. This CDR3 contains 15 residues. CDR3 bases: TGTGCCAGCAGTGAGGACAGGGAAGGATACAATGAGCAGTTCTTC. It yields the protein CASSEDREGYNEQFF.

The chain recombines TRBV7-3 with TRBJ2-3; no definite D call. The CDR3 totals 13 residues. Germline CDR1 SGHTA, CDR2 FQGTGA. V lost 6 bases to trimming and J lost 3 bases, with 10 bases between them. DNA for the CDR3: TGTGCCAGCAGTGGAGCCCCTACAGATACGCAGTATTTT. The encoded protein is CASSGAPTDTQYF.

This sequence joins TRBV4-1 and TRBJ2-1; no clear D. Between the trimmed V and J ends, which lost 4 bases and 9 bases, there was a span of 7 bases. The CDR3 loop spans 11 amino acids. Germline V gene lookup returns CDR1 MGHRA and CDR2 YSYEKL. The CDR3 coding sequence is TGCGCCAGCAGCCTCGACGGTGAGCAGTTCTTC. Encoded protein: CASSLDGEQFF.

In its sample, this clone was seen once. The chain combines TRBV10-3 with TRBJ1-4, with a possible D match to TRBD1 (5 bases). The CDR3 totals 16 residues. Germline values: CDR1 ENHRY, CDR2 SYGVKD. V lost 0 bases and J 3 bases, leaving 11 bases between the germline ends. The DNA for the CDR3 is TGTGCCATCAGTGAGTCCCGAGGGACGTCTAATGAAAAACTGTTTTTT. Protein sequence: CAISESRGTSNEKLFF.

In regard to this clone: Additional DNA sequences in this sample encode the identical CDR3. The gene calls are TRBV5-1 and TRBJ1-5; D is unresolved. Trimming shortened V by 1 base and J by 2 bases, and 4 bases separated the two germline ends. Looked up from germline, CDR1 is SGHRS and CDR2 is YFSETQ. CDR3 size: 13 residues. The CDR3 bases are TGCGCCAGCAGCTTGCGTGGCAATCAGCCCCAGCATTTT. Translating it yields CASSLRGNQPQHF.

The chain recombines TRBV7-8 with TRBJ2-7; perhaps TRBD1 as D (6 bases). Germline V gives CDR1 SGHVS, CDR2 FQNEAQ. V was trimmed by 1 base and J by 2 bases, leaving 12 bases between them. CDR3 length equals 15 residues. In DNA form, the CDR3 reads TGTGCCAGCAGCTTAGGTGGGGGCCCCCCCTACGAGCAGTACTTC. It is translated as CASSLGGGPPYEQYF.

This chain uses TRBV9 with TRBJ2-7; 15 bases are shared with TRBD2. The CDR3 length is 15 residues. V trimming: 3 bases; J trimming: 7 bases; junction bases outside the gene matches: 5. Germline V CDR1 and CDR2: SGDLS, YYNGEE. CDR3 amino acids: CASSAGLAGGEEQYF. CDR3 bases: TGTGCCAGCAGCGCTGGACTAGCGGGAGGGGAGGAGCAGTACTTC.

V usage is TRBV4-1 and J usage is TRBJ1-5; unclear D gene. The CDR3 runs 16 residues. V lost 0 bases, J lost 0 bases, and 9 bases lay in between. The germline gives CDR1 MGHRA, CDR2 YSYEKL. The CDR3 here is CASSQEKGYSNQPQHF. As DNA, the CDR3 is TGCGCCAGCAGCCAAGAAAAGGGTTATAGCAATCAGCCCCAGCATTTT.

In this sample, this clone turned up once. The CDR3 sequence: CASSIDFPRTSYGYTF. In nucleotides, the CDR3 is TGTGCCAGCAGCATCGACTTCCCACGCACTTCTTATGGCTACACCTTC. The V and J genes are TRBV7-9 and TRBJ1-2, with unresolved D. The CDR3 loop spans 16 amino acids. Trimming pared 5 bases from V and 5 bases from J, leaving 21 bases between. CDR1 is SEHNR, CDR2 FQNEAQ, per germline (reference sequence).